Listed below are T cell receptor beta chains from one sample, sequenced in a study of tumor-infiltrating lymphocytes in primary liver carcinoma. TCRdb reprocessed the multiplex PCR reads via MiXCR and lists one record per CDR3 protein. Seen here are about 310,000 distinct CDR3 sequences, approximately 65% observed once, and the top ten hold about 8.4%. Sequencing used peripheral blood. Receptors originate from a man in his forties with primary liver carcinoma and hepatitis B virus infection. Each CDR3 is given with its conserved first and last residue. The order of the fields is clone size, V gene, D gene, J gene, CDR3 protein, CDR3 DNA. D genes are given only for firm matches. The size entry is marked missing in some rows and otherwise reads once, few, many or a size class.

clone size: once; V gene: TRBV5-5; D gene: TRBD1; J gene: TRBJ1-1; CDR3 protein: CANSSDRVRMNTEAFF; CDR3 DNA: TGTGCCAACAGTTCAGACAGGGTAAGGATGAACACTGAAGCTTTCTTT
clone size: -; V gene: TRBV28; D gene: TRBD2; J gene: TRBJ2-3; CDR3 protein: CASSSGTSGTVSDTQYF; CDR3 DNA: TGTGCCAGCAGTTCAGGGACTAGCGGGACGGTATCAGATACGCAGTATTTT
clone size: few; V gene: TRBV28; D gene: -; J gene: TRBJ2-5; CDR3 protein: CASSLGSLLQETQYF; CDR3 DNA: TGTGCCAGCAGTTTGGGTTCCCTTCTCCAAGAGACCCAGTACTTC
clone size: many; V gene: TRBV10-3; D gene: TRBD2; J gene: TRBJ2-3; CDR3 protein: CAISEAAGATDTQYF; CDR3 DNA: TGTGCCATCAGTGAAGCAGCGGGAGCCACAGATACGCAGTATTTT
clone size: few; V gene: TRBV7-9; D gene: -; J gene: TRBJ2-1; CDR3 protein: CASSTGTKSYNEQFF; CDR3 DNA: TGTGCCAGCAGCACCGGGACAAAGTCTTACAATGAGCAGTTCTTC
clone size: -; V gene: TRBV7-9; D gene: TRBD2; J gene: TRBJ2-1; CDR3 protein: CASSKTGGLGDEQFF; CDR3 DNA: TGTGCCAGCAGCAAGACGGGAGGGCTTGGCGATGAGCAGTTCTTC
clone size: -; V gene: TRBV5-6; D gene: TRBD2; J gene: TRBJ2-2; CDR3 protein: CASSWGAGGVTGELFF; CDR3 DNA: TGTGCCAGCAGCTGGGGAGCGGGAGGGGTCACCGGGGAGCTGTTTTTT
clone size: -; V gene: TRBV5-4; D gene: TRBD1; J gene: TRBJ2-1; CDR3 protein: CASSLTGVKGDEQFF; CDR3 DNA: TGTGCCAGCAGCTTAACAGGGGTAAAAGGCGATGAGCAGTTCTTC
clone size: -; V gene: TRBV11-2; D gene: -; J gene: TRBJ2-3; CDR3 protein: CTSSLERTVGTDTQCF; CDR3 DNA: TGTACCAGCAGCTTAGAGAGGACAGTGGGCACAGATACGCAGTGTTTT
clone size: -; V gene: TRBV5-1; D gene: TRBD1; J gene: TRBJ2-5; CDR3 protein: CASSLGQGVGETQYF; CDR3 DNA: TGCGCCAGCAGCCTCGGACAGGGTGTAGGAGAGACCCAGTACTTC
clone size: -; V gene: TRBV29-1; D gene: -; J gene: TRBJ1-2; CDR3 protein: CSVVEELHSYTF; CDR3 DNA: TGCAGCGTGGTCGAGGAGCTCCATAGCTACACCTTC
clone size: many; V gene: TRBV29-1; D gene: TRBD1; J gene: TRBJ1-6; CDR3 protein: CSVEDRGQGAVGICSPLHF; CDR3 DNA: TGCAGCGTTGAAGATCGGGGACAGGGGGCCGTAGGTATTTGTTCACCCCTCCACTTT
clone size: few; V gene: TRBV2; D gene: -; J gene: TRBJ2-5; CDR3 protein: CASSAVGAQETQYF; CDR3 DNA: TGTGCCAGCAGTGCCGTGGGAGCCCAAGAGACCCAGTACTTC
clone size: -; V gene: TRBV4-2; D gene: TRBD1; J gene: TRBJ2-7; CDR3 protein: CVSNQDRGLVEQYF; CDR3 DNA: TGTGTCAGCAACCAGGACAGGGGGCTGGTCGAGCAGTACTTC
clone size: -; V gene: TRBV21-1; D gene: -; J gene: TRBJ1-2; CDR3 protein: CASSTRSLRGANYGYTF; CDR3 DNA: TGTGCCAGCAGCACACGTTCCCTAAGGGGGGCTAACTATGGCTACACCTTC
clone size: -; V gene: TRBV5-1; D gene: TRBD2; J gene: TRBJ2-3; CDR3 protein: CASSLDLAGGLADTQYF; CDR3 DNA: TGCGCCAGCAGCTTGGATCTAGCGGGAGGCCTCGCAGATACGCAGTATTTT
clone size: -; V gene: TRBV6-5; D gene: TRBD2; J gene: TRBJ2-1; CDR3 protein: CTSSPGLAGHNEQFF; CDR3 DNA: TGTACCAGCAGCCCCGGACTAGCAGGACACAATGAGCAGTTCTTC
clone size: -; V gene: TRBV7-9; D gene: -; J gene: TRBJ2-5; CDR3 protein: CASSLGGEETQYF; CDR3 DNA: TGTGCCAGCAGCTTAGGTGGGGAAGAGACCCAGTACTTC
clone size: -; V gene: TRBV4-2; D gene: TRBD2; J gene: TRBJ2-5; CDR3 protein: CASSHNISQAGVGETQYF; CDR3 DNA: TGTGCCAGCAGCCATAATATCTCCCAAGCGGGAGTGGGAGAGACCCAGTACTTC
clone size: few; V gene: TRBV6-1; D gene: -; J gene: TRBJ1-1; CDR3 protein: CASSVLGQGAEAFF; CDR3 DNA: TGTGCCAGCAGTGTATTGGGGCAAGGCGCTGAAGCTTTCTTT
clone size: many; V gene: TRBV12-3/TRBV12-4; D gene: -; J gene: TRBJ1-1; CDR3 protein: CASSLGLMNTEAFF; CDR3 DNA: TGTGCCAGCAGTTTGGGGCTGATGAACACTGAAGCTTTCTTT
clone size: -; V gene: TRBV29-1; D gene: TRBD1; J gene: TRBJ2-3; CDR3 protein: CSSTGGGTEAQYF; CDR3 DNA: TGCAGCTCCACAGGGGGCGGCACAGAAGCGCAGTATTTT
clone size: -; V gene: TRBV28; D gene: -; J gene: TRBJ2-1; CDR3 protein: CASGPPGLDYNEQFF; CDR3 DNA: TGTGCCAGCGGGCCCCCGGGCTTGGACTACAATGAGCAGTTCTTC
clone size: -; V gene: TRBV6-5; D gene: -; J gene: TRBJ1-1; CDR3 protein: CASSQRQTITDAFF; CDR3 DNA: TGTGCCAGCAGTCAGCGACAGACGATCACTGATGCTTTCTTT
clone size: -; V gene: TRBV7-8; D gene: TRBD2; J gene: TRBJ2-5; CDR3 protein: CASSLERGGRTQYF; CDR3 DNA: TGTGCCAGCAGCTTAGAACGGGGGGGGAGGACCCAGTACTTC
clone size: medium-sized; V gene: TRBV11-1; D gene: TRBD1; J gene: TRBJ2-7; CDR3 protein: CASSSLPGGAYEQYF; CDR3 DNA: TGTGCCAGCAGCTCGCTTCCAGGGGGCGCCTACGAGCAGTACTTC
clone size: -; V gene: TRBV6-6; D gene: -; J gene: TRBJ2-5; CDR3 protein: CASSIRGRGTQEAQYF; CDR3 DNA: TGTGCCAGCAGTATCCGGGGCAGGGGTACCCAAGAGGCCCAGTACTTC
clone size: many; V gene: TRBV7-8; D gene: -; J gene: TRBJ2-5; CDR3 protein: CASSSLWETQYF; CDR3 DNA: TGTGCCAGCAGCTCACTCTGGGAGACCCAGTACTTC
clone size: -; V gene: TRBV24-1; D gene: -; J gene: TRBJ1-1; CDR3 protein: CATSDFSGAEAFF; CDR3 DNA: TGTGCCACCAGTGATTTCTCAGGGGCTGAAGCTTTCTTT
clone size: many; V gene: TRBV5-5; D gene: -; J gene: TRBJ2-7; CDR3 protein: CASSVVFSYEQYF; CDR3 DNA: TGTGCCAGCAGCGTCGTGTTCAGCTACGAGCAGTACTTC
clone size: -; V gene: TRBV11-2; D gene: -; J gene: TRBJ2-2; CDR3 protein: CASSYGTRNTVELFF; CDR3 DNA: TGTGCCAGCAGCTACGGGACCCGGAACACCGTGGAGCTGTTTTTT
clone size: many; V gene: TRBV29-1; D gene: TRBD1; J gene: TRBJ1-2; CDR3 protein: CSTRQGGAGYTF; CDR3 DNA: TGCAGCACCAGACAGGGAGGAGCTGGCTACACCTTC
clone size: -; V gene: TRBV30; D gene: -; J gene: TRBJ1-6; CDR3 protein: CACYRSSYNSPLHF; CDR3 DNA: TGTGCCTGCTACAGGAGCTCCTATAATTCACCCCTCCACTTT
clone size: -; V gene: TRBV11-3; D gene: TRBD2; J gene: TRBJ2-3; CDR3 protein: CARKEGTSTRGTTDTQYF; CDR3 DNA: TGTGCCAGAAAGGAGGGTACCTCGACGCGGGGGACCACAGATACCCAGTATTTT
clone size: -; V gene: TRBV4-2; D gene: -; J gene: TRBJ1-1; CDR3 protein: CASGQHRDTNTEAFF; CDR3 DNA: TGTGCCAGCGGCCAACACCGGGACACGAACACTGAAGCTTTCTTC
clone size: -; V gene: TRBV28; D gene: TRBD1; J gene: TRBJ1-5; CDR3 protein: CASSSGRTGRNQPQHF; CDR3 DNA: TGTGCCAGCAGTTCGGGTAGGACAGGGAGGAATCAGCCCCAGCATTTT
clone size: few; V gene: TRBV12-3/TRBV12-4; D gene: -; J gene: TRBJ2-3; CDR3 protein: CASSLIPNGLTDTQYF; CDR3 DNA: TGTGCCAGCAGTTTAATCCCCAACGGACTCACAGATACGCAGTATTTT
clone size: -; V gene: TRBV11-2; D gene: -; J gene: TRBJ2-7; CDR3 protein: CASSKGQPPYEHYF; CDR3 DNA: TGTGCCAGCAGCAAAGGACAGCCCCCCTACGAACATTACTTC
clone size: many; V gene: TRBV29-1; D gene: -; J gene: TRBJ2-3; CDR3 protein: CSVGSHGTTDTQYF; CDR3 DNA: TGCAGCGTCGGATCTCACGGTACCACAGATACGCAGTATTTT
clone size: -; V gene: TRBV12-3/TRBV12-4; D gene: TRBD1; J gene: TRBJ2-1; CDR3 protein: CASRPDRGAPQVPLGSEQFF; CDR3 DNA: TGTGCCAGCAGACCCGACAGGGGGGCGCCTCAGGTACCCCTGGGCAGTGAGCAGTTCTTC
clone size: -; V gene: TRBV5-1; D gene: -; J gene: TRBJ2-5; CDR3 protein: CASSPSIRGETQYF; CDR3 DNA: TGCGCCAGCAGCCCATCGATTAGGGGGGAGACCCAGTACTTC
clone size: many; V gene: TRBV6-1; D gene: -; J gene: TRBJ2-4; CDR3 protein: CASTRGRALAKNIQYF; CDR3 DNA: TGTGCCAGCACGCGCGGCAGGGCTCTAGCCAAAAACATTCAGTACTTC
clone size: once; V gene: TRBV29-1; D gene: -; J gene: TRBJ2-7; CDR3 protein: CSSALADSYDQYF; CDR3 DNA: TGCAGCTCCGCGTTGGCAGATTCCTACGATCAGTACTTC
clone size: -; V gene: TRBV6-1; D gene: -; J gene: TRBJ1-5; CDR3 protein: CASGGGTTRYQPQHF; CDR3 DNA: TGTGCCAGCGGTGGAGGGACAACCCGATATCAGCCCCAGCATTTT
clone size: once; V gene: TRBV7-9; D gene: -; J gene: TRBJ2-5; CDR3 protein: CASNLGYQETQYF; CDR3 DNA: TGTGCCAGCAACTTGGGGTACCAAGAGACCCAGTACTTC
clone size: few; V gene: TRBV6-1; D gene: -; J gene: TRBJ2-4; CDR3 protein: CASSEDRSLAKNIQYF; CDR3 DNA: TGTGCCAGCAGTGAAGACAGGTCTTTAGCCAAAAACATTCAGTACTTC
clone size: -; V gene: TRBV20-1; D gene: -; J gene: TRBJ1-2; CDR3 protein: CSARDRAVLNYGYTF; CDR3 DNA: TGCAGTGCTAGAGATAGGGCAGTGCTTAACTATGGCTACACCTTC
clone size: -; V gene: TRBV18; D gene: TRBD2; J gene: TRBJ2-2; CDR3 protein: CASSPPVAGGTGELFF; CDR3 DNA: TGTGCCAGCTCACCACCGGTCGCGGGAGGCACCGGGGAGCTGTTTTTT
clone size: -; V gene: TRBV11-1; D gene: -; J gene: TRBJ2-3; CDR3 protein: CDSSLENRGGDTQYF; CDR3 DNA: TGTGACAGCAGCTTAGAGAACAGGGGAGGAGATACGCAGTATTTT
clone size: -; V gene: TRBV11-1; D gene: -; J gene: TRBJ1-1; CDR3 protein: CASSILAWTGNTEAFF; CDR3 DNA: TGTGCCAGCAGCATTTTAGCCTGGACGGGGAACACTGAGGCTTTCTTT